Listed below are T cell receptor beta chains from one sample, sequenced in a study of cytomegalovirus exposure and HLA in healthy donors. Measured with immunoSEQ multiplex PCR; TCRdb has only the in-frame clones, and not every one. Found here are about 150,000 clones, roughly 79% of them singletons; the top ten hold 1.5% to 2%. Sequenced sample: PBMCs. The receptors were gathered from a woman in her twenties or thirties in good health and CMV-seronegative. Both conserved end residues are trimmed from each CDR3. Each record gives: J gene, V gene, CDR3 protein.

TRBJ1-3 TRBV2 ASSEYAGPPGNTIY
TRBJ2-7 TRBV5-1 ASSLGDRLKQY
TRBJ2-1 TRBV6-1 ASSAPNRQGYNEQF
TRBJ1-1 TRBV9 ASSSKGVEAF
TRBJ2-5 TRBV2 ASALGGAQETQY
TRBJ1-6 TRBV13 ASSLVGTDSYNSPLH
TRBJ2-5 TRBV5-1 ASSSRTSGGETQY
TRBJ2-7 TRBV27 ASSLYQGTPSYEQY
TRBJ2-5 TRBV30 AWSVVVQETQY
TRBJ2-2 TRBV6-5 ASSYQGGLTGELF
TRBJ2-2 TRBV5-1 ASSLSGAGELF
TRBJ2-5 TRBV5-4 ASSIVGRGETQY
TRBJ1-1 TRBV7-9 ASSHGQVNTEAF
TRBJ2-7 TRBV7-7 ASSHGPGTYEQY
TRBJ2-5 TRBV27 ASSLTLAGYQETQY
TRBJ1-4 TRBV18 ASEDRGGEKLF
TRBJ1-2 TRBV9 ASSVQGTRGYT
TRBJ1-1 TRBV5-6 ASRGQGGVAF
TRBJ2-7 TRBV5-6 ASSLGPGDAYEQY
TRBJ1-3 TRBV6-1 ASISSDRAGNTIY
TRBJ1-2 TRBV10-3 AISEYRGYGYT